Here is one T cell receptor (beta chain) with its context. The sample holds many counts of this clonotype. Its antigen is not yet known. Per-nucleotide qualities are absent, and no much larger clonotype sits a single base away. The data are from a study of molecular identifiers for immune sequencing clone quantification (dated by TCRdb to the late 2010s). Study-wide context: In a replicate experiment, RNA from around 20,000 or 100,000 naive CD8 T cells was split into five aliquots, four of which were sequenced. CD8 T cells were used in a methods study to benchmark molecular-identifier clustering-based TCR repertoire sequencing (MIDCIRS) and TCR RNA copy counting. Broader findings and caveats from the paper: Modeling gave about 3 recovered TCR RNA copies per cell versus 7.5 to 10 by digital PCR, implying around 33% capture efficiency. Without barcode sub-clustering, chimeric consensus sequences inflated TCR diversity; chimeras reached as high as 47%. In CMV-specific effector cells, clones with more than 20 RNA copies accounted for over 98% of molecules, whereas in naive cells such clones accounted for under 1%. Naive libraries contained spiked-in Jurkat TCR RNA (roughly 10 copies' worth), which is not part of the donor repertoire. Even against a background of 850,000 to 1,000,000 naive CD8 T cells, spiked-in Jurkat TCR RNA amounting to a single cell's worth was reported to be detectable. Identical TCR molecules sharing a barcode could cause highly expanded clone sizes to be underestimated.

Libraries were constructed by PCR. Instrument on record: Illumina HiSeq 4000. Bulk TCR libraries were generated as previously described, with the TCR primers listed in Table S5 used. Total RNA was purified with the Qiagen AllPrep DNA/RNA kit. Before any analysis, reads coming from multiple sequencing runs of the same library were combined into one pool. As for how the authors treated the data: Reads were retained only if an exact TCR constant sequence was present, and the retained reads were trimmed to 150 nt and grouped according to their 12-nt molecular barcodes. Reads inside each barcode group were sub-clustered using a 15% Levenshtein threshold, and a quality-weighted consensus sequence was constructed for each RNA molecule. Non-functional sequences were filtered out, along with any lower-count sequence sitting one edit away from another sequence. On the basis of fitting two negative binomial distributions, barcode sub-clusters with fewer than 20% of the maximum read count were discarded. Clones were called with MiXCR by TCRdb after fastp trimmed the public reads at Q25, and only in-frame beta chains were retained. Merged by CDR3 protein, the rows form single entries marked with the most common genes and DNA. These V and J calls are TCRdb output, not the study's own analysis. The sample profile shows 300,000 to 400,000 distinct CDR3 sequences; about 22% of them were found once. The ten largest clonotypes hold over 0.7% of the sample.

Counted from cysteine to phenylalanine, this CDR3 has 15 amino acids. Only the CDR3 portion is preserved as DNA: 45 bases, with reading frame beginning at the first base. In the germline V gene, CDR1 corresponds to SQVTM and CDR2 to ANQGSEA. V lost 5 bases and J lost 5 bases; the stretch between them is 21 bases long. Libraries of naive CD8 T cells were built from around 20,000 to 990,000 sorted cells, with 10%, 30% or 50% of the purified RNA used. Naive CD8 T cells, defined as CD8+CD4-CCR7+CD45RA+, were FACS-sorted into RLT Plus buffer on a BD FACSAria II. Detection sensitivity was tested by spiking Jurkat RNA equal to some 11 TCR copies' worth into samples containing roughly 18,000-1,000,000 naive CD8 T cells. Enrichment of CD8 T cells was done with RosetteSep CD8+ T Cell Enrichment Cocktail plus Ficoll-Paque, and ACK red cell lysis came afterward.

Specimen: naive CD8+ T cells from blood, with Jurkat cell RNA spiked in. The cell subset or site tag for this specimen amounts to: FACS-sorted CD8+CD4-CCR7+CD45RA+ naive T cells. The receptor chain draws on TRBV29-1 and TRBJ2-5, with TRBD2 perhaps the D gene, on 6 matching bases. This sequence originates from a human donor in good health. Some libraries in this study had Jurkat cell RNA spiked in. The CDR3 is CSVRGGSREGETQYF. The nucleotides read TGCAGCGTTAGGGGCGGTTCGCGGGAAGGGGAGACCCAGTACTTC. Where the CDR3 stops, the reference TRBV29-1 and TRBJ2-5 genes take over; the full variable domain is SAVISQKPSRDICQRGTSLTIQCQVDSQVTMMFWYRQQPGQSLTLIATANQGSEATYESGFVIDKFPISRPNLTFSTLTVSNMSPEDSSIYLCSVRGGSREGETQYFGPGTRLLVL.